These T cell receptor beta chains were read from a single sample in a study of identical twins. A single record per CDR3 protein comes from TCRdb applying MiXCR to the 5' RACE reads. The data contain roughly 250,000 distinct CDR3 sequences, roughly 7% of them singletons. These data also formed part of another study, on yellow fever vaccine responses in identical twins.

The sample comprised memory (CD45RO+) T cells sorted from blood. The receptors were gathered from a woman under 30 in good health. Each CDR3 is given without its conserved first and last residue.

>TRBV4-1|TRBJ2-2
ASSHPSQRPHTSELF
>TRBV27|TRBJ2-4
ASSSDNGAKNIQY
>TRBV20-1|TRBJ1-6
SAPGGALGNSPLH
>TRBV13|TRBJ1-1
ASSLGWRDEAF
>TRBV10-3|TRBJ2-1
AISEEYEQF
>TRBV20-1|TRBJ2-2
SARLTRGGGELF
>TRBV7-6|TRBJ2-5
ASSPGPQQETQY
>TRBV15|TRBJ2-6
ATSSALSGANVLT
>TRBV20-1|TRBJ2-1
CASVREPRGGTYNEQF
>TRBV20-1|TRBJ1-4
SAREESAFNEKLF
>TRBV12-5|TRBJ2-3
ASGRRVGGTDTQY
>TRBV7-9|TRBJ2-7
ASSLAISAGLYEQY
>TRBV4-1|TRBJ1-1
ASSHQGVNTEAF
>TRBV18|TRBJ2-4
ASSPPWTGSGNIQY
>TRBV3-1|TRBJ2-1
ASSQGGDINEQF
>TRBV25-1|TRBJ2-3
ASSTPGLESDTQY
>TRBV6-6|TRBJ1-1
ASRPTAGMDF
>TRBV5-1|TRBJ2-5
ASSRTSGSQETQY
>TRBV12-3/TRBV12-4|TRBJ2-7
ASTPGTASYEQY
>TRBV29-1|TRBJ2-3
SVEEGGGPDTQY
>TRBV28|TRBJ2-2
ASSSPTVPGELF
>TRBV5-1|TRBJ2-1
ASSMTSGSVDEQF
>TRBV7-9|TRBJ2-7
ASSLEWGTGIPYEQY
>TRBV7-6|TRBJ1-1
ASSLAGTRAETEAF
>TRBV27|TRBJ2-7
ASSLLRENGYEQY
>TRBV6-1|TRBJ2-2
ASLRTSGWGGELF
>TRBV10-3|TRBJ2-3
AISEGSQGTDTQY
>TRBV7-8|TRBJ2-5
ASSLTSGVQETQY
>TRBV3-1|TRBJ1-2
ASSQDPGNYGYT
>TRBV5-1|TRBJ2-2
ASSLSAGEELF
>TRBV20-1|TRBJ2-3
SASGLATDTQY
>TRBV28|TRBJ2-5
ASRPTIGAALRKTQY
>TRBV7-2|TRBJ1-4
ASGQALNEKLF
>TRBV21-1|TRBJ1-6
ASSKGKGPRESYNSPLH
>TRBV5-1|TRBJ1-1
ASSPDRSMNTEAF
>TRBV20-1|TRBJ2-5
SATSSEFKETQY
>TRBV7-3|TRBJ2-2
ASSAIHTGRANTGELF
>TRBV5-1|TRBJ2-5
ASSLEGHRQETQY
>TRBV5-1|TRBJ2-3
ASSSNTNSGGGTDTQY
>TRBV11-2|TRBJ2-2
ASRIGLNTGELF
>TRBV10-1|TRBJ2-1
ASSELGTSGIEQF
>TRBV11-2|TRBJ2-7
ASSLGAAYEQY
>TRBV29-1|TRBJ2-3
SGVLAGVTDTQY
>TRBV2|TRBJ2-7
ASRQVPEEQY
>TRBV15|TRBJ2-1
ATNPGGSYNEQF
>TRBV7-9|TRBJ1-4
ATFGTGVVANEKLF
>TRBV7-2|TRBJ2-4
ASSSSASRTKNIQY
>TRBV29-1|TRBJ2-7
SAVGTGGSYEQY
>TRBV10-3|TRBJ2-3
AIKEQMSTDTQY
>TRBV6-5|TRBJ2-7
ASSSGPLRGYEQY
>TRBV5-1|TRBJ2-7
ASSLTQGGNEQY